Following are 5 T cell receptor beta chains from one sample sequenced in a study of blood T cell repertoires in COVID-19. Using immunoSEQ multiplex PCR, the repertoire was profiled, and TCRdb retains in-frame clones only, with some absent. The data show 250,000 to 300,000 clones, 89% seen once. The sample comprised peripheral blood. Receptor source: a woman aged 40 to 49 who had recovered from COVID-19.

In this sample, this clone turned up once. The CDR3 DNA sequence: TGTGCCACTTCCTATTACACCGGGGAGCTGTTTTTT. Translation: CATSYYTGELFF. J is TRBJ2-2 and V is TRBV24-1; no definite D call. This CDR3 has 12 amino acids. Germline V gene lookup returns CDR1 KGHDR and CDR2 SFDVKD. Trimming removed 10 bases from V and 3 bases from J, with 8 bases in between.

CDR3 loop: CASSVTGTSGYNEQFF. Here the CDR3 DNA reads TGTGCCAGCAGCGTGACCGGGACTAGCGGCTACAATGAGCAGTTCTTC. The chain uses TRBV9 and TRBJ2-1; 11 positions agree with TRBD2. The CDR3 loop spans 16 amino acids. V was pared by 2 bases and J by 3 bases, with 4 bases of the junction left unmatched. Looked up from germline, CDR1 is SGDLS and CDR2 is YYNGEE.

In DNA form, the CDR3 reads TGTGCCAGCTCACCACGCAGTGGAGCCTACAATGAGCAGTTCTTC. It encodes CASSPRSGAYNEQFF. This chain links TRBV18 with TRBJ2-1; D uncertain. V lost 1 base, J lost 2 bases, and 9 bases lay in between. The CDR3 covers 15 residues. CDR1 is KGHSH, CDR2 LQKENI, per germline.

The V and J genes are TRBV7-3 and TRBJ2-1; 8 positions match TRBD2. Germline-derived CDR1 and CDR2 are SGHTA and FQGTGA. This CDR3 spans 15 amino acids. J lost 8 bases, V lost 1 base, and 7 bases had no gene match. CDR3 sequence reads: CASSLMSSGGHEQFF. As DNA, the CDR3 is TGTGCCAGCAGCTTAATGTCTTCGGGAGGGCATGAGCAGTTCTTC. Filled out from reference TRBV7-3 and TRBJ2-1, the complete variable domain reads GAGVSQTPSNKVTEKGKYVELRCDPISGHTALYWYRQSLGQGPEFLIYFQGTGAADDSGLPNDRFFAVRPEGSVSTLKIQRTERGDSAVYLCASSLMSSGGHEQFFGPGTRLTVL.

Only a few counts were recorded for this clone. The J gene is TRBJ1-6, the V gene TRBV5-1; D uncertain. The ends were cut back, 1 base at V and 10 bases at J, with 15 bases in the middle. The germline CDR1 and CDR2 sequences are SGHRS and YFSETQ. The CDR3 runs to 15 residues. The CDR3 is CASSLSFGEESPLHF. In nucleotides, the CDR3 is TGCGCCAGCAGCTTGTCTTTCGGGGAGGAGTCACCCCTCCACTTT.